Shown below are 7 T cell receptor beta chains from a single sample sequenced in a study of cytomegalovirus exposure and HLA in healthy donors. Vbeta (60) and Jbeta (13) primers were used in the PCR. The protocol was immunoSEQ multiplex PCR, while the TCRdb copy is restricted to in-frame clones and leaves out a portion. This table holds over 150,000 clones, approximately 82% found once. The specimen sequenced was PBMCs. These receptors came from a girl aged 2 to 9 in good health and CMV-seropositive.

The chain carries TRBV5-5 and TRBJ2-7, with a tentative D call TRBD1 (6 bases). CDR1 and CDR2 (germline): SGHKS, YYEKEE (reference sequence). The CDR3 length is 14 residues. V lost 1 base to trimming and J lost 1 base, with 9 bases between them. CDR3 sequence reads: CASSLRDTSYEQYF. The CDR3 nucleotides are TGTGCCAGCAGCTTGCGGGACACGTCCTACGAGCAGTACTTC.

The V call is TRBV9, the J call TRBJ1-2, with no clear D. Germline V gives CDR1 SGDLS, CDR2 YYNGEE. The CDR3 is made up of 15 amino acids. Trimming left V 0 bases short and J 2 bases short, with 11 bases between. The DNA for the CDR3 is TGTGCCAGCAGCGTAGCCGTGCGGGTAAACTATGGCTACACCTTC. Encoded protein: CASSVAVRVNYGYTF. The full variable domain, completed using reference TRBV9 and TRBJ1-2, is DSGVTQTPKHLITATGQRVTLRCSPRSGDLSVYWYQQSLDQGLQFLIQYYNGEERAKGNILERFSAQQFPDLHSELNLSSLELGDSALYFCASSVAVRVNYGYTFGSGTRLTVV.

The chain joins TRBV5-5 to TRBJ2-7, with D possibly matching TRBD2 (6 bases). V was trimmed by 7 bases and J by 5 bases, leaving 19 bases between them. The CDR3 is made up of 14 amino acids. Germline V gene lookup returns CDR1 SGHKS and CDR2 YYEKEE (reference sequence). The CDR3 loop reads CASRRLGFLDEQYF. Written as DNA, the CDR3 is TGTGCCAGCCGGCGACTAGGGTTCCTCGACGAGCAGTACTTC.

This chain links TRBV28 with TRBJ1-4, with TRBD1 matching 7 bases. CDR1 MDHEN and CDR2 SYDVKM come from the germline V gene. Trimming took 7 bases from V and 8 from J; bases not matched to a gene: 10. This CDR3 has 14 amino acids. In nucleotides, the CDR3 is TGTGCCAGCATCCACACGGGGGACAGAGAAAAACTGTTTTTT. Its protein product is CASIHTGDREKLFF.

This clone was picked up a small number of times. The chain recombines TRBV28 with TRBJ1-1; D gene ambiguous. The V end lost 6 bases, the J end lost 5 bases, and 10 bases lay between the germline ends. This CDR3 is 12 amino acids long. Germline-derived CDR1 and CDR2 are MDHEN and SYDVKM. Here the CDR3 DNA reads TGTGCCAGCAGGACTCTAACTACTGAAGCTTTCTTT. Protein: CASRTLTTEAFF.

This chain uses TRBV28 with TRBJ1-3; 11 bases are shared with TRBD1. The trim removed 5 bases at V and 3 bases at J, leaving 6 bases unmatched. Germline CDR1 and CDR2: MDHEN and SYDVKM. The CDR3 loop spans 16 amino acids. CDR3 nucleotides: TGTGCCAGCAGTCCCGGACAGGGGGCTTTTGGAAACACCATATATTTT. Its translation: CASSPGQGAFGNTIYF.

This clone has a handful of counts. This sequence joins TRBV6-5 and TRBJ1-6; D possibly corresponds to TRBD1 (5 bases). The CDR3 consists of 12 residues. V was trimmed by 5 bases and J by 10 bases, leaving 9 bases between them. Germline V gene lookup returns CDR1 MNHEY and CDR2 SVGAGI. This chain's CDR3 is CASSARGSPLHF. CDR3 DNA sequence: TGTGCCAGCAGTGCTAGGGGATCACCCCTCCACTTT.